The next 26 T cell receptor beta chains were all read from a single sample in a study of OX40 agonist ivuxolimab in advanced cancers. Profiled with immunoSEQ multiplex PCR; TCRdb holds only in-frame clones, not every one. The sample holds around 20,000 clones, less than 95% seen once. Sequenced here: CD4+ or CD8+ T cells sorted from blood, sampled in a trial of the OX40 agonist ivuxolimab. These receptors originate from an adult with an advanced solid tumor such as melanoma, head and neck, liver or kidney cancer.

CDR3 coding DNA: TGTGCCAGCAGCGTAGGGCCCGGCCTCTCCTACGAGCAGTACTTC. It specifies CASSVGPGLSYEQYF. The genes are TRBV7-2 and TRBJ2-7; D remains unclear. The CDR3 is 15 residues long. Germline V gene sequence: CDR1 SGHTA, CDR2 FQGNSA. The V end lost 5 bases, the J end lost 0 bases, and 14 bases lay between the germline ends.

The CDR3 nucleotides are TGTGCCAGCAGTTCCCGACAGGGGGTGAACACCGGGGAGCTGTTTTTT. Translated, it gives CASSSRQGVNTGELFF. V is TRBV27 and J is TRBJ2-2; 9 nucleotides match TRBD1. The CDR3 spans 16 residues. Germline assignment: CDR1 MNHEY and CDR2 SMNVEV (reference sequence). The V segment lost 4 bases and the J segment 1 base; nucleotides outside the gene matches: 4.

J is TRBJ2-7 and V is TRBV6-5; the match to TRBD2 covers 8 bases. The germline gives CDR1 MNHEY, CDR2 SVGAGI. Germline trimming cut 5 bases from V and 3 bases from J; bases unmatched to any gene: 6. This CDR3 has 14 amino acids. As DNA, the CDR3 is TGTGCCAGCAGTGTTAGCGGGGAAGTCTACGAGCAGTACTTC. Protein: CASSVSGEVYEQYF.

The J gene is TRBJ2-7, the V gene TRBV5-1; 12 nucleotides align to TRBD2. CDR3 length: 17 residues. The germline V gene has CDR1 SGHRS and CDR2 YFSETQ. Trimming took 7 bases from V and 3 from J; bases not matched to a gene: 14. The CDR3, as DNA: TGCGCCAGCGAGCTTGGGGTTGGGACTAGCGGGTTCTACGAGCAGTACTTC. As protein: CASELGVGTSGFYEQYF.

CDR3 sequence: CAREVGANVLTF. The DNA of the CDR3 is TGTGCCAGGGAGGTGGGGGCCAACGTCCTGACTTTC. The chain is built from TRBV28 and TRBJ2-6; D possibly corresponds to TRBD2 (5 bases). The germline V gene has CDR1 MDHEN and CDR2 SYDVKM. The CDR3 runs to 12 residues. Trimming stripped 9 bases from V and 4 bases from J, with 7 bases between.

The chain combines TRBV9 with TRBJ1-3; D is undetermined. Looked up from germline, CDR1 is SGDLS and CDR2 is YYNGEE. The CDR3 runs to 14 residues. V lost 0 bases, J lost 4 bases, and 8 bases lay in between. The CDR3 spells CASSVAELGNTIYF. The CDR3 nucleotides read TGTGCCAGCAGCGTAGCGGAGCTAGGAAACACCATATATTTT.

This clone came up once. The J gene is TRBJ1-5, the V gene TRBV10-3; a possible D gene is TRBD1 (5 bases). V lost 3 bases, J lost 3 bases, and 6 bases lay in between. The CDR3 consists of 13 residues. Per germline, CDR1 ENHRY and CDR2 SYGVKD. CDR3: CAISDRDNQPQHF. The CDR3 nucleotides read TGTGCCATCAGTGACAGGGACAATCAGCCCCAGCATTTT.

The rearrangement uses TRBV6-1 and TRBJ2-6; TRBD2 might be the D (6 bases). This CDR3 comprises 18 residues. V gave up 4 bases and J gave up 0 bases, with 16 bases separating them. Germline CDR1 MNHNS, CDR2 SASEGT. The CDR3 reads CASSVLAPPYSGANVLTF. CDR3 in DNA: TGTGCCAGCAGTGTCCTAGCGCCCCCCTACTCTGGGGCCAACGTCCTGACTTTC.

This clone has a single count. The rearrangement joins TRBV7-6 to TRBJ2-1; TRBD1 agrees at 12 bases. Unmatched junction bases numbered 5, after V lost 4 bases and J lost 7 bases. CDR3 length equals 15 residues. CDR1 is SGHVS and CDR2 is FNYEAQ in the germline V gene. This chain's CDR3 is CASSSPGQGANEQFF. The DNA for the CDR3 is TGTGCCAGCAGCTCTCCGGGACAGGGGGCGAATGAGCAGTTCTTC. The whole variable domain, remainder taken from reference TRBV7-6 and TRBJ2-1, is GAGVSQSPRYKVTKRGQDVALRCDPISGHVSLYWYRQALGQGPEFLTYFNYEAQQDKSGLPNDRFSAERPEGSISTLTIQRTEQRDSAMYRCASSSPGQGANEQFFGPGTRLTVL.

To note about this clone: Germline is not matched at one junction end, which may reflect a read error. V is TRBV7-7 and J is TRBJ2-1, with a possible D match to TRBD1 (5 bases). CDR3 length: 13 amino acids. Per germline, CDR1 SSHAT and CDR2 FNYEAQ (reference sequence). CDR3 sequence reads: CASSPWTTSEQFF. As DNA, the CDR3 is TGTGCTAGCAGCCCCTGGACAACCAGTGAGCAGTTCTTC.

The CDR3 here is CASSKQGPYGYTF. The DNA of the CDR3 is TGTGCCAGCAGTAAACAGGGTCCCTATGGCTACACCTTC. The rearrangement uses TRBV6-5 and TRBJ1-2, with D maybe TRBD1 (6 bases). The CDR3 contains 13 residues. Germline V CDR1 and CDR2: MNHEY, SVGAGI. V lost 5 bases, J lost 4 bases, and 11 bases lay in between.

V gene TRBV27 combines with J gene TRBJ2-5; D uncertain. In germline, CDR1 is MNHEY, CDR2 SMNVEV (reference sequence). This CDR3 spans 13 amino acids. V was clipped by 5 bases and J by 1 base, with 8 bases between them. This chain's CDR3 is CASSPRLQETQYF. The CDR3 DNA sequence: TGTGCCAGCAGTCCCCGCCTCCAAGAGACCCAGTACTTC.

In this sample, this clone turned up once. CDR3 in DNA: TGTGCCAGCAGGGCGACCGGGACAGGGGATTCCTACGAGCAGTACTTC. Its translation is CASRATGTGDSYEQYF. The J gene is TRBJ2-7, the V gene TRBV11-2; 10 nucleotides match TRBD1. This CDR3 is 16 amino acids long. The germline V gene encodes CDR1 SGHAT and CDR2 FQNNGV. The V and J ends lost 6 bases and 1 base, in that order; junction bases with no gene match: 9. The whole variable domain, remainder taken from reference TRBV11-2 and TRBJ2-7, is EAGVAQSPRYKIIEKRQSVAFWCNPISGHATLYWYQQILGQGPKLLIQFQNNGVVDDSQLPKDRFSAERLKGVDSTLKIQPAKLEDSAVYLCASRATGTGDSYEQYFGPGTRLTVT.

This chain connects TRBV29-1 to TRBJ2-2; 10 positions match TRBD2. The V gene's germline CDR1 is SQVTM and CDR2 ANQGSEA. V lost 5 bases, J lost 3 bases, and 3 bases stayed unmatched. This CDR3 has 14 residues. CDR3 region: CSVLTSGYTGELFF. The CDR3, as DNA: TGCAGCGTTCTGACTAGCGGGTACACCGGGGAGCTGTTTTTT.

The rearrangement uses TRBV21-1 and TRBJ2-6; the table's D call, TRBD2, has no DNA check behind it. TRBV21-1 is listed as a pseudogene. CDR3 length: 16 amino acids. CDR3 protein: CASRPLQQSRANVLTF. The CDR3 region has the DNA TGTGCCAGCAGACCACTACAACAAAGTCGGGCCAACGTCCTGACTTTC.

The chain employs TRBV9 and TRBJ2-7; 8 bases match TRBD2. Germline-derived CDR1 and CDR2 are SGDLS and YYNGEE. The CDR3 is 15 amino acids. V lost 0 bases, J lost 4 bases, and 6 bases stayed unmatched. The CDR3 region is CASSVGPGGGYEQYF. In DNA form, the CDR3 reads TGTGCCAGCAGCGTAGGTCCGGGAGGGGGATACGAGCAGTACTTC.

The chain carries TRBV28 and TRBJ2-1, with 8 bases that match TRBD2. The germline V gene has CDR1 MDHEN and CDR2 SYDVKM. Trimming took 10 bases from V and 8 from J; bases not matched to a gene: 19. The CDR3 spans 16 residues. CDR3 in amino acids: CATIVSGMDRVHEQFF. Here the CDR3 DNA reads TGTGCCACCATCGTTAGCGGGATGGATCGGGTCCATGAGCAGTTCTTC.

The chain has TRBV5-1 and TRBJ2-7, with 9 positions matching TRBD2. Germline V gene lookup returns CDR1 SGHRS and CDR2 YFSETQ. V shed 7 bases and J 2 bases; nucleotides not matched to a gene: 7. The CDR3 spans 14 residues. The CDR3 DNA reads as TGCGCCAGCGAGGAAGCGGGAGGTACCTACGAGCAGTACTTC. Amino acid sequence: CASEEAGGTYEQYF.

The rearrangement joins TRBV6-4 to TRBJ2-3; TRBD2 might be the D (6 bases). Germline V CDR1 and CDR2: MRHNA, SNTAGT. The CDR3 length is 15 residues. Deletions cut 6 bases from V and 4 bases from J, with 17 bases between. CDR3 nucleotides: TGTGCCAGCAGCGGCGCAGCGGGTCCCGCAGATACGCAGTATTTT. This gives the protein CASSGAAGPADTQYF.

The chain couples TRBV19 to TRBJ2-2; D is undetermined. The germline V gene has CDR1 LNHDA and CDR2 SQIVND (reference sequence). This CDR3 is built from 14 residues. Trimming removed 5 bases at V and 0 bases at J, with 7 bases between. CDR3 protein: CASSAGSNTGELFF. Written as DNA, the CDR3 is TGTGCCAGTAGTGCAGGCTCGAACACCGGGGAGCTGTTTTTT.

The CDR3 DNA is TGTGCCAGCAGCCTATGGATGACGGGCAGGAGCACAGATACGCAGTATTTT. Its protein product is CASSLWMTGRSTDTQYF. The chain recombines TRBV4-2 with TRBJ2-3, with D unclear. This CDR3 is built from 17 residues. Germline V gene sequence: CDR1 LGHNA, CDR2 YNFKEQ. Deletions cut 4 bases from V and 0 bases from J, with 17 bases between.

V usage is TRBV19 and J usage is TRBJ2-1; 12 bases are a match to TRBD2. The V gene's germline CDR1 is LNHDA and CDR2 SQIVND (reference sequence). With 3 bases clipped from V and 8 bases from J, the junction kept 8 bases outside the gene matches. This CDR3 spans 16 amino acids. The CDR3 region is CASSISASGRAYEQFF. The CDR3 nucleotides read TGTGCCAGTAGTATTTCAGCTAGCGGGAGGGCCTATGAGCAGTTCTTC.

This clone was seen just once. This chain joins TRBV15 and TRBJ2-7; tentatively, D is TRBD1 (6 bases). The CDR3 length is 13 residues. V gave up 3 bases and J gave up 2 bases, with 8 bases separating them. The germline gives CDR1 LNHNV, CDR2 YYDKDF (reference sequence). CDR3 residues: CATSSGTTYEQYF. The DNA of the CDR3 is TGTGCCACCAGCAGCGGGACAACCTACGAGCAGTACTTC. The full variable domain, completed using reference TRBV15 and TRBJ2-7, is DAMVIQNPRYQVTQFGKPVTLSCSQTLNHNVMYWYQQKSSQAPKLLFHYYDKDFNNEADTPDNFQSRRPNTSFCFLDIRSPGLGDTAMYLCATSSGTTYEQYFGPGTRLTVT.

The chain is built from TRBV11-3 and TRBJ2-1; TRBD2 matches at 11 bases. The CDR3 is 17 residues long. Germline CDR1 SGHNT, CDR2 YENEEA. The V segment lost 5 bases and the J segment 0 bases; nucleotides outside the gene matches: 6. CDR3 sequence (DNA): TGTGCCAGCAGCCCCGGACTAGCGGGTGGCTCCTACAATGAGCAGTTCTTC. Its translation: CASSPGLAGGSYNEQFF.

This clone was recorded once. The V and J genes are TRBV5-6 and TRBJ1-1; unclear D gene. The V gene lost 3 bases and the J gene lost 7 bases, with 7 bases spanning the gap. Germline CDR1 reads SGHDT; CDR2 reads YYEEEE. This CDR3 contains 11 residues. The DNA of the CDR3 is TGTGCCAGCAGCTCAGGACTTGAAGCTTTCTTT. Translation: CASSSGLEAFF.

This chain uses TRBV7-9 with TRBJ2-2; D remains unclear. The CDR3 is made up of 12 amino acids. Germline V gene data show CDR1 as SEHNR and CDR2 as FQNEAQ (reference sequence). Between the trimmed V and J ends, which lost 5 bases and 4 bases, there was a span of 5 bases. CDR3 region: CASSPSTGELFF. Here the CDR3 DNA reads TGTGCCAGCAGCCCAAGCACCGGGGAGCTGTTTTTT.